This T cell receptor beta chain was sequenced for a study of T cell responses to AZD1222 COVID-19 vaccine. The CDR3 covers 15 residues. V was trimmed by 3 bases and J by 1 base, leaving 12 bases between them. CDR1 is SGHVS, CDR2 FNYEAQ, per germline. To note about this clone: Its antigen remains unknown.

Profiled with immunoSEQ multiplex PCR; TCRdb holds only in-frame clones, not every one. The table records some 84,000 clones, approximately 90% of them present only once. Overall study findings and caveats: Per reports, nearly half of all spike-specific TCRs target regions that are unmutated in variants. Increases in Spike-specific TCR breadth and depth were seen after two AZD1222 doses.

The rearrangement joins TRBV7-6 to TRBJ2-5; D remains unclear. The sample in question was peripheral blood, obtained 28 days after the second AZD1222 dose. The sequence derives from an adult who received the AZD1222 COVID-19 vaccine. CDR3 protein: CASSFGYSSQETQYF. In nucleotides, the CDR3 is TGTGCCAGCAGCTTTGGTTACTCCAGCCAAGAGACCCAGTACTTC.